One sample yielded the 13 T cell receptor beta chains listed below, sequenced in a study of chemoradiotherapy in HPV16-positive cancers. Clones were sequenced by immunoSEQ multiplex PCR, and TCRdb holds only the in-frame ones, with some missing. Of 9,500 to 11,000 clones detected, roughly 70% appear once; the ten largest clones hold over 35%. Sampling took place from a patient who underwent chemoradiotherapy. These receptors were collected from a human donor with HPV-associated anogenital cancer.

The chain combines TRBV6-1 with TRBJ1-5; 7 bases are a match to TRBD1. Trimming cost V 3 bases and J 6 bases; bases outside gene matches: 2. The CDR3 totals 13 residues. Germline values: CDR1 MNHNS, CDR2 SASEGT. CDR3 region: CASSDEGAQPQHF. CDR3 DNA sequence: TGTGCCAGCAGTGATGAGGGGGCTCAGCCCCAGCATTTT.

The chain couples TRBV14 to TRBJ1-2; D ambiguous. The CDR3 contains 12 residues. V shed 2 bases and J shed 3 bases, with 4 bases lying between them. In germline, CDR1 is SGHDN, CDR2 FVKESK. CDR3 sequence reads: CASSQRHYGYTF. The CDR3 DNA sequence: TGTGCCAGCAGCCAAAGGCACTATGGCTACACCTTC.

This clone was detected only a few times. The genes are TRBV15 and TRBJ2-1; tentative D call: TRBD2 (6 bases). This CDR3 is built from 15 residues. The germline CDR1 and CDR2 sequences are LNHNV and YYDKDF (reference sequence). Trimming cost V 0 bases and J 8 bases, with 14 bases left between them. CDR3 region: CATSRDLGGRDEQFF. In DNA form, the CDR3 reads TGTGCCACCAGCAGAGATCTGGGGGGAAGGGATGAGCAGTTCTTC.

The chain recombines TRBV7-2 with TRBJ2-3; TRBD2 matches 9 bases. The CDR3 loop spans 15 amino acids. The ends lost 8 bases at V and 3 bases at J; junction bases unmatched: 9. Per the germline V gene, CDR1 is SGHTA and CDR2 is FQGNSA. CDR3 nucleotide sequence: TGTGCCAGCGCGAGGCGGGAGGGTTCTACAGATACGCAGTATTTT. It is translated as CASARREGSTDTQYF.

Sample share makes this clone large (0.1 to 1%). The V and J genes are TRBV7-2 and TRBJ2-1, with D tentatively TRBD2 (5 bases). This CDR3 spans 14 amino acids. Germline V CDR1 and CDR2: SGHTA, FQGNSA. Trimming took 2 bases from V and 7 from J, leaving 12 bases between them. The CDR3: CASSLSKTGNEQFF. CDR3 bases: TGTGCCAGCAGCTTATCCAAAACGGGGAATGAGCAGTTCTTC.

CDR3: CSVGNRVSTEAFF. DNA for the CDR3: TGCAGCGTTGGAAATCGTGTTTCCACTGAAGCTTTCTTT. The chain combines TRBV29-1 with TRBJ1-1, with unresolved D. Germline-derived CDR1 and CDR2 are SQVTM and ANQGSEA. The germline V and J ends were trimmed by 4 bases and 4 bases, with 13 bases remaining between them. This CDR3 contains 13 residues.

This clone was observed a single time. This sequence joins TRBV4-1 and TRBJ1-2, with TRBD1 as a possible D gene (5 bases). The germline V and J ends were trimmed by 1 base and 5 bases, with 23 bases remaining between them. CDR3 size: 18 residues. CDR1 and CDR2 (germline): MGHRA, YSYEKL. CDR3 DNA sequence: TGCGCCAGCAGCCAAGCGGTCACCCTCGGGACGGGACTTTATGGCTACACCTTC. Protein sequence: CASSQAVTLGTGLYGYTF.

This clone was observed a few times. The gene calls are TRBV19 and TRBJ1-5; 7 nucleotides line up with TRBD1. Germline trimming cut 8 bases from V and 7 bases from J; bases unmatched to any gene: 5. The CDR3 covers 12 residues. From germline, CDR1 is LNHDA and CDR2 SQIVND (reference sequence). The CDR3 bases are TGTGCCAGTGGGCAGGGGGGCCAGCCCCAGCATTTT. Translation gives CASGQGGQPQHF.

The rearrangement links TRBV7-3 to TRBJ1-6, with unresolved D. This CDR3 contains 14 residues. V was shortened by 2 bases and J by 2 bases, with 4 bases between the two germline ends. Germline V gene sequence: CDR1 SGHTA, CDR2 FQGTGA. The CDR3 region has the DNA TGTGCCAGCAGCTTAGTCCCCTATAATTCACCCCTCCACTTT. It encodes CASSLVPYNSPLHF.

The genes are TRBV29-1 and TRBJ2-2; D not certain. In germline, CDR1 is SQVTM, CDR2 ANQGSEA. Between the trimmed V and J ends, which lost 6 bases and 5 bases, there was a span of 13 bases. This CDR3 comprises 13 residues. CDR3 sequence: CSVAETETGELFF. Here the CDR3 DNA reads TGCAGCGTCGCGGAGACGGAGACCGGGGAGCTGTTTTTT.

DNA for the CDR3: TGTGCCAGCAATTCGTTTTGGGAGACAGGGGGCGTCCCTAACTATGGCTACACCTTC. This gives the protein CASNSFWETGGVPNYGYTF. The chain uses TRBV28 and TRBJ1-2; 10 bases align to TRBD1. Germline V gene lookup returns CDR1 MDHEN and CDR2 SYDVKM. The CDR3 has 19 residues. V lost 7 bases and J lost 0; bases outside the gene matches: 17.

This chain joins TRBV30 and TRBJ2-2; D is unclear. In germline, CDR1 is GTSNPN, CDR2 SVGIG (reference sequence). The germline V and J ends were trimmed by 2 bases and 10 bases, with 8 bases remaining between them. This CDR3 has 11 residues. CDR3 coding DNA: TGTGCCTGGAGTTTTACCACGGAGCTGTTTTTT. As protein: CAWSFTTELFF.

The chain joins TRBV7-2 to TRBJ2-5; D is unclear. Germline CDR1 SGHTA, CDR2 FQGNSA. The V end was cut by 6 bases, the J end by 2 bases, with 10 bases between. The CDR3 runs to 13 residues. In DNA form, the CDR3 reads TGTGCCAGCAGAGGGCAGATACAAGAGACCCAGTACTTC. It is translated as CASRGQIQETQYF.